The 6 T cell receptor beta chains reported below all come from one sample, sequenced in a study of T cells after posttransplantation cyclophosphamide. Sequencing used immunoSEQ multiplex PCR; TCRdb keeps in-frame clones, though not all of them. Among roughly 20,000 clones listed, 87% were seen once. Treatment was busulfan-fludarabine conditioning, a marrow graft, and cyclophosphamide on days +3 and +4. Sequencing was performed on PBMCs, taken after allogeneic stem cell transplant with posttransplant cyclophosphamide. Source of these receptors: a female patient aged 35-55 years who received an allogeneic stem cell transplant from a related donor, was CMV-positive, and had no GVHD. Some T cells may originate from the graft donor.

CDR3 bases: TGTGCCAGCAGCCAAGATGGTACAGGGACCCCAGAGACCCAGTACTTC. The encoded protein is CASSQDGTGTPETQYF. The chain has TRBV4-2 and TRBJ2-5; D may be TRBD1 (6 bases). The CDR3 is made up of 16 amino acids. Germline CDR1 and CDR2: LGHNA and YNFKEQ. V was trimmed by 0 bases and J by 4 bases, leaving 15 bases between them.

This chain links TRBV6-6 with TRBJ1-1; TRBD1 aligns across 7 bases. The CDR3 length is 15 residues. Trimming took 1 base from V and 5 from J; bases not matched to a gene: 7. Germline lookup yields CDR1 MNHNY and CDR2 SVGAGI (reference sequence). This CDR3 is CASSYFGARGTEAFF. In DNA, the CDR3 is TGTGCCAGCAGTTACTTCGGGGCCAGGGGGACTGAAGCTTTCTTT.

The CDR3 protein is CSVKTDTSTDTQYF. The DNA of the CDR3 is TGCAGCGTAAAGACAGACACTAGCACAGATACGCAGTATTTT. V and J are TRBV29-1 and TRBJ2-3; D possibly corresponds to TRBD1 (5 bases). Between the trimmed V and J ends, which lost 6 bases and 0 bases, there was a span of 13 bases. This CDR3 spans 14 amino acids. CDR1 SQVTM and CDR2 ANQGSEA come from the germline V gene.

The CDR3 sequence: CAWSHLGPTEAFF. The CDR3 bases are TGTGCCTGGAGTCACTTGGGGCCCACTGAAGCTTTCTTT. The V call is TRBV30, the J call TRBJ1-1; possible D gene TRBD1, 5 bases. The CDR3 spans 13 residues. V lost 2 bases, J lost 4 bases, and 11 bases lay in between. The germline gives CDR1 GTSNPN, CDR2 SVGIG (reference sequence).

This clone has just a few counts. This chain joins TRBV28 and TRBJ2-5; 15 bases line up with TRBD2. The CDR3 has 17 residues. The V and J ends lost 5 bases and 2 bases, in that order; junction bases with no gene match: 6. Germline V gene data show CDR1 as MDHEN and CDR2 as SYDVKM. The DNA for the CDR3 is TGTGCCAGCAGTACGGGACTAGCGGGAGGAAGTCAAGAGACCCAGTACTTC. This codes for CASSTGLAGGSQETQYF.

The rearrangement links TRBV6-4 to TRBJ2-1; possibly TRBD2 for D (6 bases). From germline, CDR1 is MRHNA and CDR2 SNTAGT. The CDR3 totals 13 residues. Between the trimmed V and J ends, which lost 7 bases and 6 bases, there was a span of 13 bases. CDR3 in amino acids: CASMGGSTNEQFF. For the CDR3, the DNA is TGTGCCAGCATGGGAGGCTCCACCAATGAGCAGTTCTTC.